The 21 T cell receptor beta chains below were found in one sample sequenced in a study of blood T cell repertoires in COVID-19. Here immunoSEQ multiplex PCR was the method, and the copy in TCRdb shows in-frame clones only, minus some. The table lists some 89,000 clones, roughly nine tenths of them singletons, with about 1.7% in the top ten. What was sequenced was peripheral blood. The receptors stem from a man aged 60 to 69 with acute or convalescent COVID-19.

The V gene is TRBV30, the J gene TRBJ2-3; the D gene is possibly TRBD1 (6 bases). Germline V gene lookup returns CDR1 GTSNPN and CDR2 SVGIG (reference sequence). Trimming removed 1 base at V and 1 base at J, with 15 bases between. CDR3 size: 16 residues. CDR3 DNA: TGTGCCTGGAGTGAAGGAGCAGGGGTCGGCACAGATACGCAGTATTTT. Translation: CAWSEGAGVGTDTQYF. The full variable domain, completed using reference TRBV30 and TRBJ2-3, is SQTIHQWPATLVQPVGSPLSLECTVEGTSNPNLYWYRQAAGRGLQLLFYSVGIGQISSEVPQNLSASRPQDRQFILSSKKLLLSDSGFYLCAWSEGAGVGTDTQYFGPGTRLTVL.

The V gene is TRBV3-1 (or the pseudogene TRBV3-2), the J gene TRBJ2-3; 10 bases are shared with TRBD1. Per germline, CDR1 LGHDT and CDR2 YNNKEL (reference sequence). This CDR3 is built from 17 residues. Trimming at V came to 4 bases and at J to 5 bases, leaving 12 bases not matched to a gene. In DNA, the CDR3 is TGTGCCAGCAGCCGCATCAAACCGGGACAGGGGATAGATACGCAGTATTTT. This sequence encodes CASSRIKPGQGIDTQYF.

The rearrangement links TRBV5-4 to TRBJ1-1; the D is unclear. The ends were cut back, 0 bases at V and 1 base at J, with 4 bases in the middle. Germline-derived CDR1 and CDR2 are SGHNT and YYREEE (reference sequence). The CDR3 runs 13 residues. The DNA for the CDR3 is TGTGCCAGCAGCTTGGGCGAGAACACTGAAGCTTTCTTT. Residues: CASSLGENTEAFF.

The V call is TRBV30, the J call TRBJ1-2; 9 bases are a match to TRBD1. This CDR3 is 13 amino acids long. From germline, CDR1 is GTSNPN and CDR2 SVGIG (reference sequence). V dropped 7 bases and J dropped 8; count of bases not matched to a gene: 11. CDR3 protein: CASDPGQGNGYTF. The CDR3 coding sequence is TGTGCCTCGGACCCGGGACAGGGAAACGGCTACACCTTC.

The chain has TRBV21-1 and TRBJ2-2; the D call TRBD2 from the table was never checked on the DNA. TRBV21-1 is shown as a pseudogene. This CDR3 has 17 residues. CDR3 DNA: TGTGCCAGCAGCTCCGGGAGCAGGGTTGTTTGGACCGGGGAGCTGTTTTTT. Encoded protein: CASSSGSRVVWTGELFF.

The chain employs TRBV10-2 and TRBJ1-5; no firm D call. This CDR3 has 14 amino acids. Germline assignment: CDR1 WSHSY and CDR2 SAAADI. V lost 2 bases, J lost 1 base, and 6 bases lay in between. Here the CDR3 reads CASSEVQSNQPQHF. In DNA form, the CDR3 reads TGCGCCAGCAGTGAGGTCCAGAGCAATCAGCCCCAGCATTTT.

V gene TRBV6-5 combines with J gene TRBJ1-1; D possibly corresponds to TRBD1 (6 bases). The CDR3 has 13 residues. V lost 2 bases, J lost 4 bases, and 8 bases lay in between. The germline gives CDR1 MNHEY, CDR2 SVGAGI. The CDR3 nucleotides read TGTGCCAGCAGTTACGTCAGGGGCACTGAAGCTTTCTTT. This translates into CASSYVRGTEAFF.

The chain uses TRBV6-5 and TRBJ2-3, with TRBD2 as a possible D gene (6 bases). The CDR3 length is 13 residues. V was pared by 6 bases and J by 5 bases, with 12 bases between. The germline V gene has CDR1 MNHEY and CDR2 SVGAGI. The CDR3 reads CASSLQEGDTQYF. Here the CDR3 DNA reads TGTGCCAGCAGCCTTCAGGAGGGAGATACGCAGTATTTT.

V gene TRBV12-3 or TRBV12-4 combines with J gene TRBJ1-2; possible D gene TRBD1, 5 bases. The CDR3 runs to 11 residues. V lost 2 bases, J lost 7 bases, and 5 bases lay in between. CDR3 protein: CASSLQGGYTF. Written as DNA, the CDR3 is TGTGCCAGCAGTTTACAGGGTGGCTACACCTTC.

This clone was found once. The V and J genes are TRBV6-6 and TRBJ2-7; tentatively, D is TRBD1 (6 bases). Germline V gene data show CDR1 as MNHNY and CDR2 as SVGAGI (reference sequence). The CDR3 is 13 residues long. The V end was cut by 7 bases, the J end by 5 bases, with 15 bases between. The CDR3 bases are TGTGCCAGCACCCGGGACAATAGCGACGAGCAGTACTTC. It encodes CASTRDNSDEQYF.

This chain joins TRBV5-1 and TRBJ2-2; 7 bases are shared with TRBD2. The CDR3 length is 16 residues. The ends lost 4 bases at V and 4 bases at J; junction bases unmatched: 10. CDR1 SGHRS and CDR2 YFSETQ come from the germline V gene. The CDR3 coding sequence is TGCGCCAGCAGCCTTGAATCAGGGAGGGTCACCGGGGAGCTGTTTTTT. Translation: CASSLESGRVTGELFF.

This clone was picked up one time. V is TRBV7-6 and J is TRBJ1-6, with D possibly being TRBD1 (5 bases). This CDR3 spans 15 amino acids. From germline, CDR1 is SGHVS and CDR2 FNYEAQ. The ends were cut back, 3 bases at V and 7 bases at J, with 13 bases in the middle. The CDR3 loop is CASSFIDRANSPLHF. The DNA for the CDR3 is TGTGCCAGCAGCTTTATAGACAGAGCAAATTCACCCCTCCACTTT.

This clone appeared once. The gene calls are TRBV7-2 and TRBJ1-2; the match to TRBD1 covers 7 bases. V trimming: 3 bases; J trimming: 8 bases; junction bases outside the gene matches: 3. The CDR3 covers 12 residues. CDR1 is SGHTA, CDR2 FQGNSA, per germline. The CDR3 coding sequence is TGTGCCAGCAGCTTTACAGGGGACGGCTACACCTTC. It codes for CASSFTGDGYTF.

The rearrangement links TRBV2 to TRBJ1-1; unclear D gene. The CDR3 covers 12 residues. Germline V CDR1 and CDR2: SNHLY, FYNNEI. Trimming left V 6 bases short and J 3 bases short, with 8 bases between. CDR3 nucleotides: TGTGCCAGCAGAAACATGGACACTGAAGCTTTCTTT. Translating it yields CASRNMDTEAFF.

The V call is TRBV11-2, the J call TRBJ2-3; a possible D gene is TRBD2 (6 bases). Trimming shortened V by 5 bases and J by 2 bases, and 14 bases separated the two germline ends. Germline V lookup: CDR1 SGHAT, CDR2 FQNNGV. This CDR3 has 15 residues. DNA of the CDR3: TGTGCCAGCAGCCGAGAGGCGGGGAACACAGATACGCAGTATTTT. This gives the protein CASSREAGNTDTQYF.

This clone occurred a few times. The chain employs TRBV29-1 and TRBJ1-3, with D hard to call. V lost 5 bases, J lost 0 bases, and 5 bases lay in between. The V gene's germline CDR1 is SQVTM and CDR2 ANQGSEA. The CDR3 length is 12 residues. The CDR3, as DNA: TGCAGCGTTATCAGCTCTGGAAACACCATATATTTT. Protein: CSVISSGNTIYF.

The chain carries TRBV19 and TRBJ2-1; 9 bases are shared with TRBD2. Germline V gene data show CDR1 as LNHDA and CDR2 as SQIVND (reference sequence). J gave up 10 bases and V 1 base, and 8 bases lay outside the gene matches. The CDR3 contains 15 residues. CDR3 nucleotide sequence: TGTGCCAGTAGTATAGTGGCGGGGGGGCCTAGGGAGCAGTTCTTC. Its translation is CASSIVAGGPREQFF.

For the CDR3, the DNA is TGCGCCAGCAGTGAAAGGGGTATCGGCGGCTACACCTTC. This codes for CASSERGIGGYTF. The chain has TRBV10-2 and TRBJ1-2, with D possibly TRBD1 on 5 matching bases. With 3 bases removed from V and 8 bases from J, the gap between germline ends came to 13 bases. The CDR3 has 13 amino acids. Germline V gene sequence: CDR1 WSHSY, CDR2 SAAADI.

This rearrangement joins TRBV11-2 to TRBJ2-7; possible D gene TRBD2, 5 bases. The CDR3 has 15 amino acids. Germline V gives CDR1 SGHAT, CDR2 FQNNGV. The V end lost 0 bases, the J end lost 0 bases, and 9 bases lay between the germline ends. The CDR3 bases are TGTGCCAGCAGCTTAGAGAGCGGACCCTCCTACGAGCAGTACGTC. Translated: CASSLESGPSYEQYV.

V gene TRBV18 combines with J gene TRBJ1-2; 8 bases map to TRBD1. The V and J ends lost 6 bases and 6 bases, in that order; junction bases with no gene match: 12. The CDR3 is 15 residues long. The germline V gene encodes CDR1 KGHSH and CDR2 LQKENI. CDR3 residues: CASSPGQGYSDGYTF. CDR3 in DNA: TGTGCCAGCTCTCCCGGACAGGGATATTCAGATGGCTACACCTTC.

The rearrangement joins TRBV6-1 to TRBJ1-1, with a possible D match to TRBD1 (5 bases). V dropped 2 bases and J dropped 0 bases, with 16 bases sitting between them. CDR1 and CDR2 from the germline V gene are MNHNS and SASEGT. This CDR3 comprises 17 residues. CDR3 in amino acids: CASSEKRVQEMNTEAFF. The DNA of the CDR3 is TGTGCCAGCAGTGAAAAAAGGGTACAGGAGATGAACACTGAAGCTTTCTTT.